This T cell receptor (beta chain) appears in the sequencing data of a study of CD8 T cells in ankylosing spondylitis. This clonotype was seen more than once but under ten times. Trimming took off 1 base at V and 2 bases at J, with 9 bases between the two ends. Germline V gives CDR1 SGHTA, CDR2 FQGTGA. The CDR3 is made up of 14 amino acids. From the 5' RACE reads, TCRdb called clonotypes with MiXCR, one entry per CDR3 protein. The sample yields 200,000 to 250,000 distinct CDR3 sequences, around a tenth seen once. The specimen sequenced was blood, either unsorted or a sorted T cell fraction (not recorded which). This receptor was obtained from a male donor with ankylosing spondylitis or in good health (not recorded which). The gene calls are TRBV7-3 and TRBJ2-7; TRBD2 might be the D (6 bases). The DNA of the CDR3 is TGTGCCAGCAGCTTAAGCCCGGGAGCCTACGAGCAGTACTTC. This encodes CASSLSPGAYEQYF. Full variable domain (rest looked up from reference TRBV7-3 and TRBJ2-7): GAGVSQTPSNKVTEKGKYVELRCDPISGHTALYWYRQSLGQGPEFLIYFQGTGAADDSGLPNDRFFAVRPEGSVSTLKIQRTERGDSAVYLCASSLSPGAYEQYFGPGTRLTVT.